The sequence of this T cell receptor beta chain was determined in a study of blood T cell repertoires in COVID-19. As for the study in general: Samples came from the United States, Italy and Spain, spanning acute and convalescent COVID-19. The cDNA or gDNA used as material had been derived from T cells, B-cell-depleted T cells, or PBMCs.

Unmatched junction bases numbered 4, after V lost 3 bases and J lost 3 bases. Germline loops: CDR1 SGDLS, CDR2 YYNGEE. This CDR3 comprises 15 residues. As handled by the study authors: Estimated nucleated cell counts came from reference gene primer amplification. Some clones are missing from TCRdb's copy, which holds only in-frame ones; the method was immunoSEQ multiplex PCR. The V and J calls and the clone size are those of that table, but D and trimming were determined from the DNA. In the table there are around 240,000 clones, 65% to 90% of which are singletons. What was sequenced was peripheral blood. The clonotype comes from a woman between 45 and 60 years old with acute or convalescent COVID-19. The chain links TRBV9 to TRBJ2-2; 8 bases line up with TRBD1. The CDR3 DNA is TGTGCCAGCAGCGCCAGGGGGCTAGACACCGGGGAGCTGTTTTTT. As protein: CASSARGLDTGELFF.